This TCR beta chain was found in a study of blood T cell repertoires in COVID-19. Study background: Donors in the United States, Italy and Spain gave samples during acute or convalescent COVID-19. PBMCs, B-cell-depleted T cells, or T cells were the source of the cDNA or gDNA that made up the material.

Per the germline V gene, CDR1 is SGDLS and CDR2 is YYNGEE. V lost 0 bases, J lost 3 bases, and 3 bases stayed unmatched. This CDR3 comprises 16 residues. Clones were read by immunoSEQ multiplex PCR, and TCRdb kept only the in-frame ones, dropping some. Altogether over 90,000 clones are present, roughly nine tenths being singletons, with the ten largest covering 15% to 20%. This clonotype originated in a woman aged 80 or older in a cohort sampled during active COVID-19. The sequenced sample consisted of peripheral blood. J is TRBJ1-2 and V is TRBV9; 12 bases align to TRBD1. The CDR3 region is CASSVEGQGADYGYTF. In DNA form, the CDR3 reads TGTGCCAGCAGCGTAGAGGGACAGGGGGCAGACTATGGCTACACCTTC. Drawing the rest from reference TRBV9 and TRBJ1-2, the complete variable domain is DSGVTQTPKHLITATGQRVTLRCSPRSGDLSVYWYQQSLDQGLQFLIQYYNGEERAKGNILERFSAQQFPDLHSELNLSSLELGDSALYFCASSVEGQGADYGYTFGSGTRLTVV.